Following are 8 T cell receptor beta chains from one sample sequenced in a study of T cell repertoires in cytomegalovirus infection. Antigens of these TCRs are unknown. TCRdb re-derived calls from the reads in MiXCR, one entry per CDR3 protein. The sample comprises around 800,000 distinct CDR3 sequences, over 25% of which are singletons, and around 11% rests with the top ten. The specimen comprised cultured CD8+ T cells from PBMCs, sampled from culture after CMV antigen stimulation. The receptors originated from a human donor in good health (CMV status not recorded). Some clones in this sample may be carry-over from other donors' samples.

This clonotype came up once. The chain couples TRBV5-1 to TRBJ2-7; TRBD1 is a possible D gene (5 bases). Per the germline V gene, CDR1 is SGHRS and CDR2 is YFSETQ. This CDR3 comprises 13 residues. V lost 3 bases and J 5 bases, leaving 12 bases between the germline ends. The CDR3 nucleotides are TGCGCCAGCAGCTCCAGGGATTATAACGAGCAGTACTTC. Encoded protein: CASSSRDYNEQYF.

This chain links TRBV10-2 with TRBJ2-3; 7 nucleotides line up with TRBD2. V gave up 4 bases and J gave up 0 bases; unmatched junction bases: 10. This CDR3 has 17 amino acids. From germline, CDR1 is WSHSY and CDR2 SAAADI. CDR3 residues: CASSALLAPTSTDTQYF. CDR3 in DNA: TGCGCCAGCAGTGCCCTACTAGCGCCTACGAGCACAGATACGCAGTATTTT.

The chain is built from TRBV19 and TRBJ1-3, with unresolved D. CDR1 and CDR2 from the germline V gene are LNHDA and SQIVND (reference sequence). V lost 6 bases and J 3 bases, leaving 3 bases between the germline ends. CDR3 size: 11 residues. The CDR3 sequence is CASRDGNTIYF. CDR3 nucleotides: TGTGCCAGTAGAGATGGAAACACCATATATTTT.

With regard to this clonotype: A much larger clone sits a single nucleotide away, making a read error possible. V is TRBV19 and J is TRBJ1-1, with 8 bases that match TRBD1. CDR1 LNHDA and CDR2 SQIVND come from the germline V gene (reference sequence). The CDR3 totals 14 residues. CDR3 nucleotide sequence: TGTGCCAGTAGACGAACAGGGGGGAACAATGAAGCTTTCTTT. Translating it yields CASRRTGGNNEAFF.

Comments on this clonotype: Likely a read error: the CDR3 ends without its conserved phenylalanine or tryptophan. This chain connects TRBV27 to TRBJ1-5; D unclear. Germline CDR1 reads MNHEY; CDR2 reads SMNVEV (reference sequence). V lost 3 bases to trimming and J lost 3 bases, with 12 bases between them. This CDR3 has 15 residues. This chain's CDR3 is CASSFGSSINQPQHL. Written as DNA, the CDR3 is TGTGCCAGCAGTTTCGGCAGTTCTATCAATCAGCCCCAGCATTTG.

CDR3 sequence reads: CASSLVEFSSGNTIYF. CDR3 coding DNA: TGTGCCAGCAGTTTAGTGGAGTTTAGCTCTGGAAACACCATATATTTT. The gene calls are TRBV12-3 or TRBV12-4 and TRBJ1-3; no clear D. The CDR3 sequence is 16 residues long. The V gene lost 1 base and the J gene lost 0 bases, with 10 bases spanning the gap.

The genes are TRBV29-1 and TRBJ2-7, with 7 bases matching TRBD1. Germline trimming cut 6 bases from V and 3 bases from J; bases unmatched to any gene: 11. The length of the CDR3 is 14 residues. Germline V gene sequence: CDR1 SQVTM, CDR2 ANQGSEA. The CDR3 DNA sequence: TGCAGCGTGGGTGCTGACAGGGAAATCTACGAGCAGTACTTC. This translates into CSVGADREIYEQYF.

This chain links TRBV18 with TRBJ1-1; no firm D call. This CDR3 has 14 amino acids. V gave up 3 bases and J gave up 3 bases, with 11 bases separating them. CDR1 KGHSH and CDR2 LQKENI come from the germline V gene. The CDR3 DNA is TGTGCCAGCTCACCGGCCCTCGAGGACACTGAAGCTTTCTTT. It is translated as CASSPALEDTEAFF.